These 24 T cell receptor beta chains originate from one sample sequenced in a study of blood T cell repertoires in COVID-19. This table comes from immunoSEQ multiplex PCR, and its TCRdb copy is limited to in-frame clones, with some not included. Found here are around 200,000 clones, about 85% of them singletons; the top ten hold under 7%. What was sequenced was peripheral blood. These receptor sequences come from a woman between 40 and 55 years old with COVID-19, enrolled during active disease.

The chain recombines TRBV30 with TRBJ2-5; 8 bases align to TRBD1. The V gene's germline CDR1 is GTSNPN and CDR2 SVGIG (reference sequence). J lost 2 bases, V lost 8 bases, and 7 bases had no gene match. CDR3 length equals 13 residues. The CDR3 DNA sequence: TGTGCCATCCTATGGACAGGGCAAGAGACCCAGTACTTC. Encoded protein: CAILWTGQETQYF. Looking up the rest from reference TRBV30 and TRBJ2-5 gives the full variable domain: SQTIHQWPATLVQPVGSPLSLECTVEGTSNPNLYWYRQAAGRGLQLLFYSVGIGQISSEVPQNLSASRPQDRQFILSSKKLLLSDSGFYLCAILWTGQETQYFGPGTRLLVL.

This chain uses TRBV6-5 with TRBJ1-1, with D tentatively TRBD1 (5 bases). Deletions cut 0 bases from V and 4 bases from J, with 9 bases between. This CDR3 has 14 amino acids. Germline values: CDR1 MNHEY, CDR2 SVGAGI. CDR3 nucleotide sequence: TGTGCCAGCAGTTACTCCCTGGGGGGCACTGAAGCTTTCTTT. This sequence encodes CASSYSLGGTEAFF.

The chain uses TRBV5-6 and TRBJ2-1, with D unclear. The germline CDR1 and CDR2 sequences are SGHDT and YYEEEE. V was shortened by 0 bases and J by 8 bases, with 3 bases between the two germline ends. The CDR3 length is 11 residues. In nucleotides, the CDR3 is TGTGCCAGCAGCTTGGCCGATGAGCAGTTCTTC. As protein: CASSLADEQFF.

This clone showed up just a few times. The J gene is TRBJ2-4, the V gene TRBV29-1; D is undetermined. The V gene's germline CDR1 is SQVTM and CDR2 ANQGSEA. The CDR3 is 13 residues long. The CDR3 reads CSAMLLAKNIQYF. CDR3 in DNA: TGCAGTGCGATGTTACTAGCCAAAAACATTCAGTACTTC. The full variable domain, in which reference TRBV29-1 and TRBJ2-4 provide the parts outside the CDR3, is SAVISQKPSRDICQRGTSLTIQCQVDSQVTMMFWYRQQPGQSLTLIATANQGSEATYESGFVIDKFPISRPNLTFSTLTVSNMSPEDSSIYLCSAMLLAKNIQYFGAGTRLSVL.

The CDR3 DNA sequence: TGTGCCTGGAGTTCATCGGGGAGAACTAATGAAAAACTGTTTTTT. It codes for CAWSSSGRTNEKLFF. The gene calls are TRBV30 and TRBJ1-4; D gene unclear. The CDR3 spans 15 residues. V lost 2 bases, J lost 1 base, and 11 bases lay in between. Germline CDR1 GTSNPN, CDR2 SVGIG (reference sequence).

This sequence joins TRBV10-2 and TRBJ1-6; D remains ambiguous. Looked up from germline, CDR1 is WSHSY and CDR2 is SAAADI. This CDR3 has 14 residues. The V end was cut by 7 bases, the J end by 7 bases, with 14 bases between. CDR3 in DNA: TGCGCCAGCACCCCGTGGGCAGACAATTCACCCCTCCACTTT. Protein: CASTPWADNSPLHF.

This clone turned up a few times. The chain is built from TRBV10-2 and TRBJ1-1; tentatively, D is TRBD1 (5 bases). This CDR3 has 16 residues. Germline CDR1 is WSHSY and CDR2 is SAAADI. With 2 bases removed from V and 0 bases from J, the gap between germline ends came to 13 bases. The CDR3 reads CASSENRQKMNTEAFF. The DNA for the CDR3 is TGCGCCAGCAGTGAGAACCGACAGAAAATGAACACTGAAGCTTTCTTT.

This clone was observed a few times. The J gene is TRBJ1-1, the V gene TRBV11-1; possibly TRBD1 for D (5 bases). The CDR3 length is 15 residues. The germline V gene encodes CDR1 SGHAT and CDR2 FQDESV (reference sequence). V lost 8 bases and J lost 4, with 20 bases in between. Here the CDR3 DNA reads TGTGCCAGCCGGATTGGTTTAGGGGCAAGCACTGAAGCTTTCTTT. Amino acid sequence: CASRIGLGASTEAFF.

The V and J genes are TRBV12-3 or TRBV12-4 and TRBJ1-2; 7 bases match TRBD1. V trimming: 5 bases; J trimming: 4 bases; junction bases outside the gene matches: 1. This CDR3 has 12 amino acids. CDR3 nucleotide sequence: TGTGCCAGCAGTGACAGGGCCTATGGCTACACCTTC. Amino acids: CASSDRAYGYTF.

The genes are TRBV7-9 and TRBJ2-1; a possible D gene is TRBD1 (7 bases). Per the germline V gene, CDR1 is SEHNR and CDR2 is FQNEAQ (reference sequence). Trimming stripped 1 base from V and 9 bases from J, with 16 bases between. CDR3 length equals 15 residues. The CDR3 is CASSLVWQGGGEQFF. DNA for the CDR3: TGTGCCAGCAGCTTAGTATGGCAGGGGGGAGGTGAGCAGTTCTTC. Supplemented by reference TRBV7-9 and TRBJ2-1, the full variable domain reads DTGVSQNPRHKITKRGQNVTFRCDPISEHNRLYWYRQTLGQGPEFLTYFQNEAQLEKSRLLSDRFSAERPKGSFSTLEIQRTEQGDSAMYLCASSLVWQGGGEQFFGPGTRLTVL.

V usage is TRBV30 and J usage is TRBJ2-2; tentative D call: TRBD1 (6 bases). Germline V lookup: CDR1 GTSNPN, CDR2 SVGIG (reference sequence). The CDR3 is 11 amino acids. The V gene lost 4 bases and the J gene lost 13 bases, with 13 bases spanning the gap. Here the CDR3 DNA reads TGTGCCTGGATGGGGGCGGTCCGGCTGTTTTTT. It codes for CAWMGAVRLFF.

This clone appeared a single time. The chain recombines TRBV6-1 with TRBJ1-3; 9 nucleotides match TRBD1. From germline, CDR1 is MNHNS and CDR2 SASEGT. Losses at the gene ends were 3 bases for V and 3 bases for J; bases not matched to a gene: 0. The CDR3 is made up of 14 amino acids. In DNA form, the CDR3 reads TGTGCCAGCAGTGAGGGACAGGGTGGAAACACCATATATTTT. Translating it yields CASSEGQGGNTIYF.

The V and J genes are TRBV18 and TRBJ2-5; maybe TRBD2 (6 bases). In germline, CDR1 is KGHSH, CDR2 LQKENI. The CDR3 extends over 14 amino acids. The V and J ends lost 4 bases and 4 bases respectively, with 13 bases between them. CDR3 region: CASSRGLQGETQYF. The CDR3 DNA follows: TGTGCCAGCTCACGGGGACTCCAGGGAGAGACCCAGTACTTC.

The V and J genes are TRBV9 and TRBJ2-1, with TRBD1 identical over 9 bases. This CDR3 spans 13 amino acids. In germline, CDR1 is SGDLS, CDR2 YYNGEE. The CDR3 DNA sequence: TGTGCTGGGGGACAGGGAGACCAAAATGAGCAGTTCTTC. Amino acids: CAGGQGDQNEQFF.

V gene TRBV7-2 combines with J gene TRBJ1-4, with D unclear. V lost 5 bases and J 0 bases, leaving 4 bases between the germline ends. Looked up from germline, CDR1 is SGHTA and CDR2 is FQGNSA. The CDR3 covers 13 residues. In DNA, the CDR3 is TGTGCCAGCAGCCGTGCAACTAATGAAAAACTGTTTTTT. Protein product: CASSRATNEKLFF.

The chain joins TRBV19 to TRBJ1-5; D might be TRBD1 (6 bases). This CDR3 has 13 residues. Germline V gene sequence: CDR1 LNHDA, CDR2 SQIVND (reference sequence). Trimming removed 7 bases at V and 5 bases at J, with 12 bases between. CDR3 DNA: TGTGCCAGTAACGACAGGTCCCATCAGCCCCAGCATTTT. This translates into CASNDRSHQPQHF.

The V gene is TRBV5-1, the J gene TRBJ2-3; TRBD2 agrees at 13 bases. Germline V gives CDR1 SGHRS, CDR2 YFSETQ. The CDR3 loop spans 15 amino acids. Unmatched junction bases numbered 5, after V lost 4 bases and J lost 6 bases. The CDR3: CASSPGTSGADTQYF. The DNA of the CDR3 is TGCGCCAGCAGCCCCGGGACTAGCGGGGCGGATACGCAGTATTTT.

This clone has more than one count but fewer than ten. The identical CDR3 is also encoded by other nucleotide sequences in the sample. This chain uses TRBV19 with TRBJ1-1, with D possibly TRBD1 on 6 matching bases. This CDR3 spans 14 amino acids. CDR1 is LNHDA, CDR2 SQIVND, per germline (reference sequence). V was shortened by 3 bases and J by 2 bases, with 10 bases between the two germline ends. CDR3: CASSIGQQNTEAFF. CDR3 nucleotides: TGTGCCAGTAGTATTGGACAGCAAAACACTGAAGCTTTCTTT.

The rearrangement uses TRBV5-1 and TRBJ1-1; TRBD1 agrees at 7 bases. Trimming at V came to 3 bases and at J to 4 bases, leaving 6 bases not matched to a gene. Germline assignment: CDR1 SGHRS and CDR2 YFSETQ. There are 14 residues in the CDR3. CDR3 nucleotide sequence: TGCGCCAGCAGCTCCGGGACAGCAGGCACTGAAGCTTTCTTT. Its protein product is CASSSGTAGTEAFF.

The chain recombines TRBV10-1 with TRBJ2-7; 10 bases are a match to TRBD1. CDR3 length: 15 amino acids. The V gene end was trimmed by 3 bases and the J gene end by 3 bases; junction bases not matched to a gene: 5. Germline V lookup: CDR1 WNHNN, CDR2 SYGVQD (reference sequence). CDR3 DNA sequence: TGCGCCAGCAGTGACGGGACAGGGGCAAACTACGAGCAGTACTTC. Its protein is CASSDGTGANYEQYF.

The V call is TRBV6-5, the J call TRBJ1-2; 8 bases fit TRBD1. CDR1 and CDR2 from the germline V gene are MNHEY and SVGAGI. The CDR3 runs to 16 residues. V lost 1 base and J lost 6; bases outside the gene matches: 10. The CDR3 region is CASSYWGSTGADGYTF. For the CDR3, the DNA is TGTGCCAGCAGTTACTGGGGGTCGACAGGGGCCGATGGCTACACCTTC.

The genes are TRBV7-9 and TRBJ2-3; tentatively, D is TRBD2 (5 bases). CDR3 length equals 15 residues. V lost 3 bases and J 5 bases, leaving 15 bases between the germline ends. Germline V gene lookup returns CDR1 SEHNR and CDR2 FQNEAQ (reference sequence). The CDR3 protein is CASSFRPRGKDTQYF. CDR3 nucleotides: TGTGCCAGCAGCTTCAGGCCTCGAGGGAAAGATACGCAGTATTTT.

The chain couples TRBV19 to TRBJ1-5; D might be TRBD1 (5 bases). Germline-derived CDR1 and CDR2 are LNHDA and SQIVND (reference sequence). Trimming cost V 3 bases and J 9 bases, with 15 bases left between them. This CDR3 contains 14 residues. Here the CDR3 reads CASSMIGGGGPQHF. CDR3 DNA sequence: TGTGCCAGTAGTATGATTGGGGGAGGTGGGCCCCAGCATTTT. The full variable domain, its missing parts supplied by reference TRBV19 and TRBJ1-5, is DGGITQSPKYLFRKEGQNVTLSCEQNLNHDAMYWYRQDPGQGLRLIYYSQIVNDFQKGDIAEGYSVSREKKESFPLTVTSAQKNPTAFYLCASSMIGGGGPQHFGDGTRLSIL.

This sequence joins TRBV5-1 and TRBJ2-3; 7 bases line up with TRBD1. In germline, CDR1 is SGHRS, CDR2 YFSETQ. This CDR3 has 17 amino acids. With 3 bases clipped from V and 1 base from J, the junction kept 11 bases outside the gene matches. The CDR3 region is CASSWGSTGAGTDTQYF. DNA of the CDR3: TGCGCCAGCAGCTGGGGCAGTACAGGGGCGGGCACAGATACGCAGTATTTT.